This T cell receptor (beta chain) stems from a study of OX40 agonist ivuxolimab in advanced cancers. Patients who had autoimmune disease history or got systemic immunosuppression were left out. The protocol was immunoSEQ multiplex PCR, while the TCRdb copy is restricted to in-frame clones and leaves out a portion. The sample contains 10,000 to 15,000 clones, about 80% of which appear only once. Germline V lookup: CDR1 SEHNR, CDR2 FQNEAQ (reference sequence). V dropped 5 bases and J dropped 6 bases, with 5 bases sitting between them. The CDR3 has 11 amino acids. In its sample, this clone was seen once.

The sequence was obtained from an adult with an advanced solid tumor such as melanoma, head and neck, liver or kidney cancer. This chain joins TRBV7-9 and TRBJ2-1; D ambiguous. Specimen: CD4+ or CD8+ T cells sorted from blood, collected in a trial of the OX40 agonist ivuxolimab. CDR3 in DNA: TGTGCCAGCAGCGATGTCAATGAGCAGTTCTTC. Translated, it gives CASSDVNEQFF. The full variable domain, its missing parts supplied by reference TRBV7-9 and TRBJ2-1, is DTGVSQNPRHKITKRGQNVTFRCDPISEHNRLYWYRQTLGQGPEFLTYFQNEAQLEKSRLLSDRFSAERPKGSFSTLEIQRTEQGDSAMYLCASSDVNEQFFGPGTRLTVL.